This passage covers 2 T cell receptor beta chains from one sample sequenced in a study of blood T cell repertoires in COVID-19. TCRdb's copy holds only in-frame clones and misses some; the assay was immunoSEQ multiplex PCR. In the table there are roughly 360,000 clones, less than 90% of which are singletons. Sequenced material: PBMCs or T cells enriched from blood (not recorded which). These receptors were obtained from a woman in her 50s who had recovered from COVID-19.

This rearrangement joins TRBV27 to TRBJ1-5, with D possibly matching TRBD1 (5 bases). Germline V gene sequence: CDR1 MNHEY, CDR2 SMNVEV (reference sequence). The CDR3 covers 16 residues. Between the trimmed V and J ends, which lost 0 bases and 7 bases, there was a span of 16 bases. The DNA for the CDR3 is TGTGCCAGCAGTTTATCGCGGGGTTTACGGGGGCAGCCCCAGCATTTT. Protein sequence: CASSLSRGLRGQPQHF.

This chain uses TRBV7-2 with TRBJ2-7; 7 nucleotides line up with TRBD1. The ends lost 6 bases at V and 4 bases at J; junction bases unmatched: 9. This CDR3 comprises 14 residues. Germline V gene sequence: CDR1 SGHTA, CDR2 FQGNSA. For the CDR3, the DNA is TGTGCCAGCAGACCCCGGGACAGAATTTACGAGCAGTACTTC. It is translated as CASRPRDRIYEQYF.